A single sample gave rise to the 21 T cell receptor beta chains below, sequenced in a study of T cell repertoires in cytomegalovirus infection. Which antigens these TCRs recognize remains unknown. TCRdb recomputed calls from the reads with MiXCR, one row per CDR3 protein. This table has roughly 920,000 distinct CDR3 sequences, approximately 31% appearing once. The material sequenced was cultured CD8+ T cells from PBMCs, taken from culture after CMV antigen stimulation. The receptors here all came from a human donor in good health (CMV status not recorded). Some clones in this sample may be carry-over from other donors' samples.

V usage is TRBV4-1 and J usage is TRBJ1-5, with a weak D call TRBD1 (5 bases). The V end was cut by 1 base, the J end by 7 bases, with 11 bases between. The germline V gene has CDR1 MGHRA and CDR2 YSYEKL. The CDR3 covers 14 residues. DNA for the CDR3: TGCGCCAGCAGCCAAGGGTTGGGGGGACAGCCCCAGCATTTT. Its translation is CASSQGLGGQPQHF.

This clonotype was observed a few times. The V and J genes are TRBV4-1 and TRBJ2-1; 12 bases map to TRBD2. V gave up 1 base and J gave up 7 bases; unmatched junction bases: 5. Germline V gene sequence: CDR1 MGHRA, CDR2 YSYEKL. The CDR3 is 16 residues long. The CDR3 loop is CASSQGLAGGLNEQFF. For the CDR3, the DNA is TGCGCCAGCAGCCAAGGGCTAGCGGGGGGGCTAAATGAGCAGTTCTTC.

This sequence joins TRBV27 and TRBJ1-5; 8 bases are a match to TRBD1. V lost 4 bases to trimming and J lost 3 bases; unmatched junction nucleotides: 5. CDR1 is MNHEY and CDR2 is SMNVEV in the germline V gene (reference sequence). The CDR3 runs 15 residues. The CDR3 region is CASSSDRGINQPQHF. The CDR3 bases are TGTGCCAGCAGTTCCGACAGGGGAATCAATCAGCCCCAGCATTTT.

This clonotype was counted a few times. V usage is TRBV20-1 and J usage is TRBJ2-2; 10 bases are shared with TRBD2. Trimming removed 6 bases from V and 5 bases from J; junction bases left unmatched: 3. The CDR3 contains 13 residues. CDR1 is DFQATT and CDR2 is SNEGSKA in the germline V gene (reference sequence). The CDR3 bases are TGCAGTGCAGTAGCGGGGGGAACCGGGGAGCTGTTTTTT. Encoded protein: CSAVAGGTGELFF.

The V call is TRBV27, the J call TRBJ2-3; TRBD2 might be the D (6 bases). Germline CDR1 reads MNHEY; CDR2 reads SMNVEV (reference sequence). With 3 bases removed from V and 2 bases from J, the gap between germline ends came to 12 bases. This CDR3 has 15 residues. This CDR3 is CASSFGGGDTDTQYF. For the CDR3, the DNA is TGTGCCAGCAGTTTCGGTGGCGGGGACACAGATACGCAGTATTTT.

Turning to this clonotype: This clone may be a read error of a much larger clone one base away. The CDR3 DNA reads TGTGCCAGCAGTTTTCTGATTACGGAAGCCTGGCCGAGCTCCTATAATTCACTCCTCCACTTT. Residues: CASSFLITEAWPSSYNSLLHF. The rearrangement uses TRBV12-3 or TRBV12-4 and TRBJ1-6; D is uncertain. The CDR3 is made up of 21 amino acids.

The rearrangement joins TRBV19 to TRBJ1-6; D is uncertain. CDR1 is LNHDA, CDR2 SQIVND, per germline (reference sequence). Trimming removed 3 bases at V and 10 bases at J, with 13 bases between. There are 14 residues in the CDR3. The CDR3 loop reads CASSIYLQTSPLHF. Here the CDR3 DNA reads TGTGCCAGTAGTATTTATCTGCAGACATCACCCCTCCACTTT. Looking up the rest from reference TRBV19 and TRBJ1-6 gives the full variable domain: DGGITQSPKYLFRKEGQNVTLSCEQNLNHDAMYWYRQDPGQGLRLIYYSQIVNDFQKGDIAEGYSVSREKKESFPLTVTSAQKNPTAFYLCASSIYLQTSPLHFGNGTRLTVT.

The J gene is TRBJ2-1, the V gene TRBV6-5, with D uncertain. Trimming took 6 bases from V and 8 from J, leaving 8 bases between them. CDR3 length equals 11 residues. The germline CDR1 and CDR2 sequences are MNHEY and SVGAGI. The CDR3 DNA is TGTGCCAGCAGAGGAAGAGATGAGCAGTTCTTC. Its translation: CASRGRDEQFF.

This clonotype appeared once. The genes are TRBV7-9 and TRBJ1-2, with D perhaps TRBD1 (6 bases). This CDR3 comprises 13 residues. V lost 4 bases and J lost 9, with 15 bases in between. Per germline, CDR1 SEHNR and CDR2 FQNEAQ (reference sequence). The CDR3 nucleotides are TGTGCCAGCAGCTCCGAGGACAGTCGTAGCTACACCTTC. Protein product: CASSSEDSRSYTF.

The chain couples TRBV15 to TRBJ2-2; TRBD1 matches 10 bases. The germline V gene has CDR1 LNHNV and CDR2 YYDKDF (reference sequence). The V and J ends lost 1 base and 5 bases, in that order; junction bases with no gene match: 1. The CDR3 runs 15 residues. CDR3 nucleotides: TGTGCCACCAGCAGAGGACAGGGGGCAACCGGGGAGCTGTTTTTT. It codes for CATSRGQGATGELFF.

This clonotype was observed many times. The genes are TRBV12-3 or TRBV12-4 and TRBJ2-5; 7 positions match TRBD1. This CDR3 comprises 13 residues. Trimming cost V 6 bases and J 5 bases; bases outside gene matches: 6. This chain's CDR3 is CASSPGQRETQYF. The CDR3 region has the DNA TGTGCCAGCAGCCCGGGACAGCGGGAGACCCAGTACTTC.

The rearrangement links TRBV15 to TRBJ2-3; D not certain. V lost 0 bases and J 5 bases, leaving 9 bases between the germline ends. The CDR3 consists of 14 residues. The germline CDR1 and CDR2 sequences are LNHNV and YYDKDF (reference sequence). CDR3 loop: CATSRDLGVDTQYF. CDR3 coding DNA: TGTGCCACCAGCAGAGATTTGGGTGTAGATACGCAGTATTTT. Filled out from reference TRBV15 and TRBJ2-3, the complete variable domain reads DAMVIQNPRYQVTQFGKPVTLSCSQTLNHNVMYWYQQKSSQAPKLLFHYYDKDFNNEADTPDNFQSRRPNTSFCFLDIRSPGLGDTAMYLCATSRDLGVDTQYFGPGTRLTVL.

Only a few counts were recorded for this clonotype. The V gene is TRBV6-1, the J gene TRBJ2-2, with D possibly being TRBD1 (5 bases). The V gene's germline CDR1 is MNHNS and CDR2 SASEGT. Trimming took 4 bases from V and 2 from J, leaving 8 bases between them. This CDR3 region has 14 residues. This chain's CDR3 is CASSGTLNTGELFF. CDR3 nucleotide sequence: TGTGCCAGCAGTGGGACATTAAACACCGGGGAGCTGTTTTTT.

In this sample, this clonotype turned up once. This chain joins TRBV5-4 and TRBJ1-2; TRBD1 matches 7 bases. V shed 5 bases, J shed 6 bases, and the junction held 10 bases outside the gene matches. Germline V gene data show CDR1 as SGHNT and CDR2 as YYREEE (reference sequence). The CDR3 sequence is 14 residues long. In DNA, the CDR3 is TGTGCCAGCAGACTAACAGGGGAAGGCGATGGCTACACCTTC. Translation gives CASRLTGEGDGYTF. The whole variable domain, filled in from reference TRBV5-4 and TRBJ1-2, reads ETGVTQSPTHLIKTRGQQVTLRCSSQSGHNTVSWYQQALGQGPQFIFQYYREEENGRGNFPPRFSGLQFPNYSSELNVNALELDDSALYLCASRLTGEGDGYTFGSGTRLTVV.

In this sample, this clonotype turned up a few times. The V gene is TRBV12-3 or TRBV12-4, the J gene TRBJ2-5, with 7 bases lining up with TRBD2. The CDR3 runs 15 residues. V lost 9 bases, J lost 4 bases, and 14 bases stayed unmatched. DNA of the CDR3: TGTGCCAGTCTATGGACGTGGGGGGGAGGAGAGACCCAGTACTTC. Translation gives CASLWTWGGGETQYF.

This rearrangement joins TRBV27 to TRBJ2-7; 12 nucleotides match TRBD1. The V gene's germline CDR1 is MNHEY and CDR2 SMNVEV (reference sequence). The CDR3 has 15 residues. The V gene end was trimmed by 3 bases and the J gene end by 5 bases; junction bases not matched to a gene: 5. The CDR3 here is CASSFGGTGGDEQYF. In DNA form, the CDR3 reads TGTGCCAGCAGTTTTGGAGGGACAGGGGGCGACGAGCAGTACTTC.

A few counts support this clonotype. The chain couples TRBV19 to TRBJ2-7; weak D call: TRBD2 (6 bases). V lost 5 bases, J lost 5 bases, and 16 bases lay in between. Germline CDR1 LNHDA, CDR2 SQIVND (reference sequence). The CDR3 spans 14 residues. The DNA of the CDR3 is TGTGCCAGTAGTCCGATCCCGGGACTCAACGAGCAGTACTTC. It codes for CASSPIPGLNEQYF. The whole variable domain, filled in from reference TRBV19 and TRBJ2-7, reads DGGITQSPKYLFRKEGQNVTLSCEQNLNHDAMYWYRQDPGQGLRLIYYSQIVNDFQKGDIAEGYSVSREKKESFPLTVTSAQKNPTAFYLCASSPIPGLNEQYFGPGTRLTVT.

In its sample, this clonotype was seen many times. CDR3 nucleotide sequence: TGTGCCAGCAGTCTGGGGGAGGGAATGAACACTGAAGCTTTCTTT. Translated: CASSLGEGMNTEAFF. The gene calls are TRBV12-3 or TRBV12-4 and TRBJ1-1; D is perhaps TRBD1 (5 bases). The CDR3 contains 15 residues. Trimming shortened V by 5 bases and J by 0 bases, and 13 bases separated the two germline ends.

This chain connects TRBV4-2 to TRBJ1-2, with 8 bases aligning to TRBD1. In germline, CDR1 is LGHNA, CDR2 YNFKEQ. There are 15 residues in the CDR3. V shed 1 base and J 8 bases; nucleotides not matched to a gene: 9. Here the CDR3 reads CASSQVAGGAEGYTF. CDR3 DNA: TGTGCCAGCAGCCAAGTAGCAGGGGGCGCAGAGGGCTACACCTTC.

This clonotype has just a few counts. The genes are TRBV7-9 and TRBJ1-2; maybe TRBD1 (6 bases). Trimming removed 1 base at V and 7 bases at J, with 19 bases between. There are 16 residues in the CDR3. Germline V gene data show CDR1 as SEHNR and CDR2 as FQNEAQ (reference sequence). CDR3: CASSLGVHQGSGGYTF. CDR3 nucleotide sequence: TGTGCCAGCAGCTTAGGCGTCCACCAGGGGTCGGGTGGCTACACCTTC.

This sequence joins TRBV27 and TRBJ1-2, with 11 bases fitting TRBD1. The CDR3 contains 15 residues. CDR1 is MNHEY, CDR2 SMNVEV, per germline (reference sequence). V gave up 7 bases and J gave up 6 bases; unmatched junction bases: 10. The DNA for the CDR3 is TGTGCCAGCAAGGACAGGGGGCAGTTGAATAATGGCTACACCTTC. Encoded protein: CASKDRGQLNNGYTF.